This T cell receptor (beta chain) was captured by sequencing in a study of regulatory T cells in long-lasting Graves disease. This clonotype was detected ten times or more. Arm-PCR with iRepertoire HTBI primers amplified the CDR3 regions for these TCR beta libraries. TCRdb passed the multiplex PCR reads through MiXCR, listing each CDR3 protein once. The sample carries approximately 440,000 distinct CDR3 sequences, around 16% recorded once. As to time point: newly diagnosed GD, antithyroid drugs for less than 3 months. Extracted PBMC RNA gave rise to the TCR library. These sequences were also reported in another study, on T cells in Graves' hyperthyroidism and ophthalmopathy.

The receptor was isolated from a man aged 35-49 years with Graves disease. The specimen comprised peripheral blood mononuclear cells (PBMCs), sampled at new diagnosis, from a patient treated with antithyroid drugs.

CDR3: CASRPGTSGRAYNEQFF. DNA of the CDR3: TGTGCCAGCAGACCCGGGACTAGCGGGAGGGCCTACAATGAGCAGTTCTTC. The chain has TRBV27 and TRBJ2-1, with TRBD2 matching 16 bases. V lost 6 bases to trimming and J lost 2 bases; unmatched junction nucleotides: 4. From germline, CDR1 is MNHEY and CDR2 SMNVEV (reference sequence). The CDR3 runs to 17 residues.